These T cell receptor beta chains were read from a single sample in a study of cytomegalovirus exposure and HLA in healthy donors. Assay: immunoSEQ multiplex PCR; the TCRdb copy retains only in-frame clones and omits some. The data contain over 100,000 clones, about four fifths of them singletons. The sequenced sample was PBMCs. All receptors come from a woman aged 40 to 55 in good health and CMV-seronegative. Both conserved end residues are part of each CDR3. Fields, in order: J gene, V gene, D gene, clone size, CDR3 protein, CDR3 DNA. The D gene is left open where the match is weak. Size is omitted from some rows. Given values are once, few, many or a class for expanded clones.

>TRBJ2-1|TRBV6-6|TRBD1|.
CASSGQGSGQYEQFF
TGTGCCAGCAGTGGACAGGGGTCGGGACAATATGAGCAGTTCTTC
>TRBJ1-2|TRBV19|TRBD1|.
CASTPDRVGGYTF
TGTGCCAGTACCCCGGACAGGGTCGGTGGCTACACCTTC
>TRBJ1-1|TRBV6-1|.|.
CASSDRTDYGTEAFF
TGTGCCAGCAGCGACCGGACGGACTACGGGACTGAAGCTTTCTTT
>TRBJ1-1|TRBV2|TRBD1|few
CASSVDRGKAFF
TGTGCCAGCAGCGTTGACAGGGGAAAAGCTTTCTTT
>TRBJ1-2|TRBV11-2|TRBD1|.
CASSSPTGDKGYTF
TGTGCCAGCAGCTCCCCGACAGGGGACAAAGGCTACACCTTC
>TRBJ2-1|TRBV4-1|TRBD1|.
CASSPGTGRTYNEQFF
TGCGCCAGCAGCCCGGGGACAGGGAGGACCTACAATGAGCAGTTCTTC
>TRBJ1-1|TRBV4-3|TRBD1|.
CASSPRDRVVGAFF
TGCGCCAGCAGCCCCCGGGACAGGGTAGTGGGAGCTTTCTTT
>TRBJ1-1|TRBV4-2|.|few
CASSQEQDRNTEAFF
TGTGCCAGCAGCCAAGAACAGGATCGGAACACTGAAGCTTTCTTT
>TRBJ1-6|TRBV23-1|.|.
CASSTGRRVGF
TGCGCCAGCTCCACCGGCCGCCGGGTGGGCTTT
>TRBJ1-5|TRBV2|.|.
CASSEGQGSPPQHF
TGTGCCAGCAGTGAAGGGCAGGGGTCGCCGCCCCAGCATTTT
>TRBJ2-3|TRBV27|TRBD2|.
CASRPAQRLAGALSKDTQYF
TGTGCCAGCAGACCCGCCCAGAGGCTAGCGGGGGCCCTTAGTAAAGATACGCAGTATTTT
>TRBJ2-1|TRBV29-1|.|.
CSVEPRDFYKQFF
TGCAGCGTTGAACCCCGCGACTTCTATAAGCAGTTCTTC
>TRBJ2-2|TRBV5-1|TRBD1|.
CASSSAGGLTWVRELFF
TGCGCCAGCAGCTCGGCAGGGGGCCTTACTTGGGTCAGGGAGCTGTTTTTT
>TRBJ1-6|TRBV19|.|.
CASTDLDRRNSPLHF
TGTGCCAGTACCGACTTGGACAGACGGAATTCACCCCTCCACTTT
>TRBJ1-1|TRBV28|.|.
CASRGTKGAFF
TGTGCCAGCAGGGGGACAAAGGGAGCTTTCTTT
>TRBJ1-2|TRBV25-1|.|.
CASSETLPLNHGYTF
TGTGCCAGCAGTGAAACTCTCCCGTTGAACCATGGCTACACCTTC
>TRBJ2-4|TRBV27|.|.
CASSLAIAKNIQYF
TGTGCCAGCAGTTTGGCCATAGCCAAAAACATTCAGTACTTC
>TRBJ2-7|TRBV5-1|TRBD2|.
CASSPRGDSYEQYF
TGCGCCAGCAGCCCCCGGGGGGATTCCTACGAGCAGTACTTC
>TRBJ2-1|TRBV2|TRBD2|.
CATLAGSSYNEQFF
TGTGCCACACTAGCGGGGAGCTCCTACAATGAGCAGTTCTTC
>TRBJ2-7|TRBV27|TRBD2|.
CASRKTSGGRAYEQYF
TGTGCCAGCAGGAAGACTAGCGGGGGACGAGCATACGAGCAGTACTTC
>TRBJ2-1|TRBV27|TRBD2|.
CASSLSGALYNEQFF
TGTGCCAGCAGTCTCAGCGGGGCCCTCTACAATGAGCAGTTCTTC
>TRBJ1-5|TRBV2|TRBD1|few
CASGGQGAGQPQHF
TGTGCCAGTGGGGGACAGGGGGCCGGTCAGCCCCAGCATTTT
>TRBJ1-2|TRBV30|.|.
CAGQGPYGYTF
TGTGCCGGGCAGGGCCCCTATGGCTACACCTTC
>TRBJ1-6|TRBV7-8|.|few
CASSLGGRGSPLHF
TGTGCCAGCAGCTTGGGGGGGCGGGGGTCACCCCTCCACTTT
>TRBJ2-7|TRBV4-2|TRBD1|.
CASSLTGTGALEQYF
TGTGCCAGCAGCCTGACCGGGACAGGGGCCCTCGAGCAGTACTTC
>TRBJ2-2|TRBV28|TRBD1|.
CASNLDREDTGELFF
TGTGCCAGCAACCTGGACAGGGAGGACACCGGGGAGCTGTTTTTT
>TRBJ1-1|TRBV6-5|TRBD1|.
CASSSDRGTEAFF
TGTGCCAGCAGCTCGGACAGGGGCACTGAAGCTTTCTTT
>TRBJ2-7|TRBV27|TRBD1|.
CASSARTGVAYEQYF
TGTGCCAGCAGTGCCCGGACAGGGGTTGCCTACGAGCAGTACTTC
>TRBJ2-2|TRBV7-9|TRBD2|.
CASSPGLAGGRNTGELFF
TGTGCCAGCAGCCCGGGACTAGCGGGGGGGCGGAACACCGGGGAGCTGTTTTTT
>TRBJ2-2|TRBV27|TRBD1|.
CASSPRQGLAGELFF
TGTGCCAGCAGTCCTCGACAGGGGTTGGCCGGGGAGCTGTTTTTT
>TRBJ1-1|TRBV5-1|.|.
CASSLGEIGTEAFF
TGCGCCAGCAGCTTAGGGGAAATCGGCACTGAAGCTTTCTTT
>TRBJ1-5|TRBV10-3|.|.
CAIRQDYSNQPQHF
TGTGCCATCAGACAGGACTATAGCAATCAGCCCCAGCATTTT
>TRBJ1-3|TRBV14|.|.
CASSQLGVSNTIYF
TGTGCCAGCAGCCAACTCGGGGTCTCAAACACCATATATTTT
>TRBJ2-5|TRBV7-3|TRBD2|.
CASSPGTSGGAETQYF
TGTGCCAGCAGCCCCGGGACTAGCGGGGGAGCGGAGACCCAGTACTTC
>TRBJ2-6|TRBV9|TRBD1|.
CASSVAGQGKVLTF
TGTGCCAGCAGCGTAGCAGGACAGGGGAAGGTCCTGACTTTC
>TRBJ1-4|TRBV7-8|.|.
CASSYRDGSNEKLFF
TGTGCCAGCAGTTACAGGGACGGATCTAATGAAAAACTGTTTTTT
>TRBJ1-2|TRBV2|.|once
CASLIRVRQGRGYTF
TGTGCCAGCCTTATCAGGGTCCGGCAGGGAAGAGGCTACACCTTC
>TRBJ2-7|TRBV10-3|.|.
CATGEGQSYEQYF
TGTGCCACCGGGGAAGGACAGTCCTACGAGCAGTACTTC
>TRBJ2-7|TRBV10-3|.|.
CAISEGGARNEQYF
TGTGCCATCAGTGAAGGAGGGGCGAGAAACGAGCAGTACTTC
>TRBJ1-5|TRBV15|TRBD1|.
CATSSRDRGPNQPQHF
TGTGCCACCAGCAGTCGGGACAGGGGGCCAAATCAGCCCCAGCATTTT
>TRBJ1-6|TRBV11-3|TRBD1|.
CASSRDSNSPLHF
TGTGCCAGCAGCAGGGACAGTAATTCACCCCTCCACTTT
>TRBJ1-2|TRBV4-3|.|.
CASSQEGGLTSNYGYTF
TGCGCCAGCAGCCAAGAAGGGGGACTAACGTCTAACTATGGCTACACCTTC
>TRBJ1-2|TRBV6-1|.|few
CASSESLQGYTF
TGTGCCAGCAGTGAATCGTTACAGGGCTACACCTTC
>TRBJ1-3|TRBV11-3|.|.
CASSPGGALGNTIYF
TGTGCCAGCAGCCCCGGGGGGGCTCTCGGGAACACCATATATTTT
>TRBJ1-2|TRBV7-2|.|.
CASSPYGEGGYYGYTF
TGTGCCAGCAGCCCCTACGGGGAGGGTGGCTACTATGGCTACACCTTC
>TRBJ1-1|TRBV7-9|TRBD1|few
CASSIRQGGGVGTEAFF
TGTGCCAGCAGCATAAGACAGGGAGGCGGTGTAGGCACTGAAGCTTTCTTT
>TRBJ1-1|TRBV4-3|TRBD1|.
CASSRQGGHFTEAFF
TGCGCCAGCAGCCGACAGGGGGGCCATTTCACTGAAGCTTTCTTT
>TRBJ1-4|TRBV7-2|TRBD1|.
CASSFFGTGSEKLFF
TGTGCCAGCAGCTTCTTCGGGACAGGTAGTGAAAAACTGTTTTTT
>TRBJ2-1|TRBV30|.|.
CAWSDRRREQFF
TGTGCCTGGAGTGACCGACGGAGAGAGCAGTTCTTC
>TRBJ1-2|TRBV19|TRBD1|.
CASTPSRGRTNYGYTF
TGTGCCAGTACCCCGAGCAGGGGGCGAACTAACTATGGCTACACCTTC
>TRBJ1-6|TRBV6-6|.|.
CASSYGQGSSPLHF
TGTGCCAGCAGTTACGGCCAGGGGTCTTCACCCCTCCACTTT
>TRBJ2-7|TRBV4-2|.|.
CASSQESRGSYEQYF
TGTGCCAGCAGCCAAGAGAGTCGGGGCTCCTACGAGCAGTACTTC